A single sample is the source of the 3 T cell receptor beta chains below, sequenced in a study of blood T cell repertoires in COVID-19. Repertoires were generated with immunoSEQ multiplex PCR, while TCRdb's copy carries only in-frame clones and drops some. The table includes just over 250,000 clones, roughly four fifths detected once. The sequenced sample consisted of PBMCs or T cells enriched from blood (not recorded which). The source of these receptors is a man aged 25-45 years with acute COVID-19.

This clone was seen only a few times. The genes are TRBV2 and TRBJ1-4, with 9 bases that match TRBD1. Unmatched junction bases numbered 7, after V lost 7 bases and J lost 7 bases. The CDR3 contains 14 residues. The V gene's germline CDR1 is SNHLY and CDR2 FYNNEI. In DNA, the CDR3 is TGTGCCAGCAATCTACAGGGGGCGGGTGAAAAACTGTTTTTT. Its translation is CASNLQGAGEKLFF.

V usage is TRBV5-6 and J usage is TRBJ2-2, with TRBD2 identical over 16 bases. Germline-derived CDR1 and CDR2 are SGHDT and YYEEEE. J gave up 3 bases and V 0 bases, and 2 bases lay outside the gene matches. The CDR3 runs to 18 residues. The CDR3 sequence: CASSLAGLAGGHTGELFF. The CDR3 bases are TGTGCCAGCAGCTTGGCGGGACTAGCGGGAGGGCACACCGGGGAGCTGTTTTTT.

This clone is a singleton in its sample. The chain has TRBV4-3 and TRBJ1-3, with D uncertain. Germline loops: CDR1 LGHNA, CDR2 YSLEER. V was clipped by 4 bases and J by 2 bases, with 9 bases between them. The CDR3 runs to 14 residues. The CDR3 region has the DNA TGCGCCAGCAGCCCCTCTCCAGCTGGAAACACCATATATTTT. Translation: CASSPSPAGNTIYF.